These 28 T cell receptor beta chains were sequenced from one sample in a study of cytomegalovirus exposure and HLA in healthy donors (TCRdb year 2017). The method behind the library was the immunoSEQ multiplex PCR assay. For the multiplex PCR, a mixture combining 60 forward primers for TCR Vbeta segments and 13 reverse primers for TCR Jbeta segments was used. TCRdb took over this immuneACCESS table, retaining in-frame rearrangements with V and J assigned. Such tables are incomplete; in checked studies, under half of the missing clones stem from an unresolved V gene, and the remainder is unexplained. The sample yields about 200,000 clones; 82% were counted once. Together, the top ten hold 6.5% of the sample. Material: PBMCs. The receptor source for this set is a woman aged 50 to 60 in good health and CMV-seropositive.

The J gene is TRBJ1-2, the V gene TRBV7-6, with D possibly TRBD1 on 5 matching bases. Trimming shortened V by 4 bases and J by 4 bases, and 10 bases separated the two germline ends. CDR3 length equals 13 residues. The V gene's germline CDR1 is SGHVS and CDR2 FNYEAQ. This CDR3 is CASSSGTLYGYTF. The CDR3, as DNA: TGTGCCAGCAGCTCCGGGACTCTCTATGGCTACACCTTC.

The V gene is TRBV18, the J gene TRBJ1-1; 9 bases agree with TRBD1. Trimming took 3 bases from V and 11 from J; bases not matched to a gene: 4. The CDR3 totals 12 residues. Germline assignment: CDR1 KGHSH and CDR2 LQKENI. Written as DNA, the CDR3 is TGTGCCAGCTCACCGGGGGACAGGGTGGCTTTCTTT. It yields the protein CASSPGDRVAFF. The variable domain in full, completed from reference TRBV18 and TRBJ1-1, reads NAGVMQNPRHLVRRRGQEARLRCSPMKGHSHVYWYRQLPEEGLKFMVYLQKENIIDESGMPKERFSAEFPKEGPSILRIQQVVRGDSAAYFCASSPGDRVAFFGQGTRLTVV.

This sequence joins TRBV5-6 and TRBJ1-1, with TRBD1 matching over 8 bases. This CDR3 has 15 amino acids. Germline-derived CDR1 and CDR2 are SGHDT and YYEEEE. Trimming removed 4 bases from V and 4 bases from J; junction bases left unmatched: 9. The CDR3: CASSPVPGQVTEAFF. The CDR3, as DNA: TGTGCCAGCAGCCCGGTTCCGGGACAGGTCACTGAAGCTTTCTTT.

The chain links TRBV14 to TRBJ2-7; weak D call: TRBD2 (5 bases). The CDR3 is 15 amino acids. Germline V gene lookup returns CDR1 SGHDN and CDR2 FVKESK. V dropped 0 bases and J dropped 2 bases, with 11 bases sitting between them. The CDR3 DNA sequence: TGTGCCAGCAGCCAAGAACGGGGTGATACCTACGAGCAGTACTTC. It codes for CASSQERGDTYEQYF. The full variable domain, rest sourced from reference TRBV14 and TRBJ2-7, is EAGVTQFPSHSVIEKGQTVTLRCDPISGHDNLYWYRRVMGKEIKFLLHFVKESKQDESGMPNNRFLAERTGGTYSTLKVQPAELEDSGVYFCASSQERGDTYEQYFGPGTRLTVT.

CDR3 residues: CASSYGRDRGLDTQYF. CDR3 in DNA: TGTGCCAGCAGTTACGGCCGGGACAGGGGGCTCGATACGCAGTATTTT. The V and J genes are TRBV6-6 and TRBJ2-3; the match to TRBD1 covers 12 bases. This CDR3 region has 16 residues. Germline V CDR1 and CDR2: MNHNY, SVGAGI (reference sequence). V was pared by 2 bases and J by 6 bases, with 6 bases of the junction left unmatched.

This chain links TRBV28 with TRBJ2-1; 9 bases are a match to TRBD2. J lost 8 bases, V lost 2 bases, and 7 bases had no gene match. Germline V CDR1 and CDR2: MDHEN, SYDVKM. The CDR3 spans 15 residues. The DNA of the CDR3 is TGTGCCAGCAGTTTAGGGCTAGCGGGGATCGATGAGCAGTTCTTC. Translating gives CASSLGLAGIDEQFF.

The V call is TRBV7-2, the J call TRBJ1-3; D remains ambiguous. The CDR3 is made up of 15 amino acids. The V end was cut by 1 base, the J end by 0 bases, with 7 bases between. Per germline, CDR1 SGHTA and CDR2 FQGNSA. CDR3: CASSLEAGSGNTIYF. CDR3 nucleotide sequence: TGTGCCAGCAGCTTAGAGGCAGGCTCTGGAAACACCATATATTTT.

This chain uses TRBV5-4 with TRBJ1-3, with D maybe TRBD1 (5 bases). V was cut by 4 bases and J by 0 bases, with 14 bases left in between. The germline gives CDR1 SGHNT, CDR2 YYREEE (reference sequence). This CDR3 contains 16 residues. CDR3 in DNA: TGTGCCAGCAGCGGGGCAGGCGGGGTCTCTGGAAACACCATATATTTT. Translated: CASSGAGGVSGNTIYF.

The chain employs TRBV10-1 and TRBJ2-7, with 15 bases matching TRBD2. Germline V gene lookup returns CDR1 WNHNN and CDR2 SYGVQD (reference sequence). Trimming cost V 11 bases and J 6 bases; bases outside gene matches: 11. The CDR3 sequence is 15 residues long. CDR3 nucleotide sequence: TGCGCCCCTCGGACTAGCGGGAGGGAGCTGACCGAGCAGTACTTC. It yields the protein CAPRTSGRELTEQYF.

V is TRBV5-6 and J is TRBJ1-6; D ambiguous. Germline V gene data show CDR1 as SGHDT and CDR2 as YYEEEE. V was pared by 2 bases and J by 7 bases, with 13 bases between. There are 15 residues in the CDR3. CDR3 DNA sequence: TGTGCCAGCAGCTTCGGGGTCAGATCCAATTCACCCCTCCACTTT. This gives the protein CASSFGVRSNSPLHF.

The chain joins TRBV6-5 to TRBJ2-7; the match to TRBD2 covers 9 bases. V dropped 6 bases and J dropped 2; count of bases not matched to a gene: 5. Germline CDR1 is MNHEY and CDR2 is SVGAGI. The CDR3 is made up of 14 amino acids. The CDR3 coding sequence is TGTGCCAGCAGCGGGAGCGGGGGGCCCTACGAGCAGTACTTC. This codes for CASSGSGGPYEQYF.

This rearrangement joins TRBV5-4 to TRBJ2-7, with a possible D match to TRBD2 (6 bases). CDR3 length equals 15 residues. Germline V gives CDR1 SGHNT, CDR2 YYREEE (reference sequence). Deletions cut 3 bases from V and 4 bases from J, with 17 bases between. Here the CDR3 reads CASSYGVVSGYEQYF. For the CDR3, the DNA is TGTGCCAGCAGCTATGGGGTTGTCAGCGGGTACGAGCAGTACTTC. Full variable domain (rest looked up from reference TRBV5-4 and TRBJ2-7): ETGVTQSPTHLIKTRGQQVTLRCSSQSGHNTVSWYQQALGQGPQFIFQYYREEENGRGNFPPRFSGLQFPNYSSELNVNALELDDSALYLCASSYGVVSGYEQYFGPGTRLTVT.

The J gene is TRBJ2-5, the V gene TRBV29-1; D is unresolved. The CDR3 has 12 amino acids. V was shortened by 2 bases and J by 1 base, with 5 bases between the two germline ends. Germline CDR1 SQVTM, CDR2 ANQGSEA. The CDR3 region has the DNA TGCAGCGTTGAACCCTTCCAAGAGACCCAGTACTTC. It yields the protein CSVEPFQETQYF.

V gene TRBV5-1 combines with J gene TRBJ2-7; 9 bases map to TRBD1. The CDR3 runs 13 residues. V lost 3 bases to trimming and J lost 2 bases; unmatched junction nucleotides: 0. Germline V CDR1 and CDR2: SGHRS, YFSETQ. This chain's CDR3 is CASSWTGAYEQYF. CDR3 sequence (DNA): TGCGCCAGCAGCTGGACAGGGGCCTACGAGCAGTACTTC.

The chain couples TRBV7-2 to TRBJ1-4; D possibly corresponds to TRBD1 (5 bases). V shed 5 bases and J shed 7 bases, with 20 bases lying between them. Germline CDR1 reads SGHTA; CDR2 reads FQGNSA. The CDR3 is 16 residues long. The CDR3 DNA reads as TGTGCCAGCAGCCCTATTTATGGGGGGTATGGTGAAAAACTGTTTTTT. Protein product: CASSPIYGGYGEKLFF.

This clone was seen once. This chain uses TRBV7-9 with TRBJ2-5, with 9 bases that match TRBD2. The CDR3 consists of 16 residues. Germline trimming cut 1 base from V and 4 bases from J; bases unmatched to any gene: 7. Germline values: CDR1 SEHNR, CDR2 FQNEAQ (reference sequence). In DNA form, the CDR3 reads TGTGCCAGCAGCTTAGGATGGGCGGGAGGGCGAGAGACCCAGTACTTC. Translation: CASSLGWAGGRETQYF.

The chain employs TRBV18 and TRBJ2-1; 11 bases are shared with TRBD1. Trimming removed 6 bases from V and 7 bases from J; junction bases left unmatched: 14. CDR1 KGHSH and CDR2 LQKENI come from the germline V gene. The CDR3 length is 17 residues. CDR3 loop: CASSRTGGTGGRNEQFF. Written as DNA, the CDR3 is TGTGCCAGCTCCCGGACAGGGGGCACGGGAGGGCGTAATGAGCAGTTCTTC.

This clone was seen more than once but under ten times. The rearrangement joins TRBV21-1 to TRBJ2-7; the table assigns TRBD1, which was not confirmed against the DNA. TRBV21-1 is tagged as a pseudogene. This CDR3 has 13 residues. CDR3 in amino acids: CASSKQGAHEQYF. CDR3 nucleotide sequence: TGTGCCAGCAGCAAACAGGGGGCCCACGAGCAGTACTTC.

The chain employs TRBV19 and TRBJ2-7; the D gene is possibly TRBD2 (6 bases). Deletions cut 0 bases from V and 2 bases from J, with 14 bases between. CDR3 length: 16 residues. The germline V gene has CDR1 LNHDA and CDR2 SQIVND (reference sequence). In nucleotides, the CDR3 is TGTGCCAGTAGTATAGATGGGGAGGTGGGCACCTACGAGCAGTACTTC. It specifies CASSIDGEVGTYEQYF.

The gene calls are TRBV27 and TRBJ1-6; D may be TRBD1 (5 bases). Per the germline V gene, CDR1 is MNHEY and CDR2 is SMNVEV (reference sequence). Trimming removed 8 bases at V and 10 bases at J, with 18 bases between. This CDR3 has 14 amino acids. CDR3 sequence reads: CASGGGEVPSPLHF. The CDR3 region has the DNA TGTGCCAGCGGGGGGGGAGAGGTTCCATCACCCCTCCACTTT.

This chain joins TRBV4-2 and TRBJ2-7; D is undetermined. Per germline, CDR1 LGHNA and CDR2 YNFKEQ. V dropped 0 bases and J dropped 1 base, with 10 bases sitting between them. The CDR3 runs 15 residues. In DNA, the CDR3 is TGTGCCAGCAGCCAAGATGGCGGCATATCCTACGAGCAGTACTTC. Amino acids: CASSQDGGISYEQYF.

V usage is TRBV7-2 and J usage is TRBJ1-3, with D unresolved. The CDR3 runs 16 residues. Trimming cost V 6 bases and J 0 bases, with 15 bases left between them. CDR1 SGHTA and CDR2 FQGNSA come from the germline V gene. CDR3 sequence reads: CASRPSLKSSGNTIYF. CDR3 nucleotides: TGTGCCAGCAGGCCCTCACTGAAGAGCTCTGGAAACACCATATATTTT.

The chain employs TRBV4-1 and TRBJ2-1, with TRBD2 matching over 8 bases. CDR3 length: 16 amino acids. The ends lost 5 bases at V and 4 bases at J; junction bases unmatched: 10. In germline, CDR1 is MGHRA, CDR2 YSYEKL. The CDR3 protein is CASSNGAGGRYNEQFF. The CDR3 region has the DNA TGCGCCAGCAGCAATGGTGCTGGCGGGAGGTACAATGAGCAGTTCTTC.

The V gene is TRBV9, the J gene TRBJ1-3; D unclear. Germline V lookup: CDR1 SGDLS, CDR2 YYNGEE. The CDR3 is 17 residues long. Trimming took 2 bases from V and 3 from J, leaving 18 bases between them. The chain's CDR3 is CASSVLDSSRYGNTIYF. CDR3 nucleotide sequence: TGTGCCAGCAGCGTCCTTGACTCTTCCCGTTATGGAAACACCATATATTTT.

The chain employs TRBV6-5 and TRBJ2-1; D is unresolved. This CDR3 is 13 amino acids long. Germline CDR1 MNHEY, CDR2 SVGAGI. V lost 8 bases and J lost 4, with 12 bases in between. CDR3 bases: TGTGCCAGCTGGGCACCAGGATACAATGAGCAGTTCTTC. Translated, it gives CASWAPGYNEQFF.

This clone appeared a few times. V is TRBV19 and J is TRBJ2-6, with 9 nucleotides matching TRBD1. The germline gives CDR1 LNHDA, CDR2 SQIVND (reference sequence). This CDR3 spans 16 amino acids. The ends lost 7 bases at V and 4 bases at J; junction bases unmatched: 8. CDR3 sequence: CASTTGGAAGANVLTF. CDR3 DNA sequence: TGTGCCAGTACTACAGGGGGCGCAGCCGGGGCCAACGTCCTGACTTTC.

This clone was seen only once. The J gene is TRBJ2-3, the V gene TRBV5-1; TRBD1 matches at 7 bases. V gave up 4 bases and J gave up 4 bases; unmatched junction bases: 6. Germline V lookup: CDR1 SGHRS, CDR2 YFSETQ. This CDR3 contains 14 residues. DNA of the CDR3: TGCGCCAGCAGCCCTAGGACAGGCCCAGATACGCAGTATTTT. Protein product: CASSPRTGPDTQYF. The full variable domain, in which reference TRBV5-1 and TRBJ2-3 provide the parts outside the CDR3, is KAGVTQTPRYLIKTRGQQVTLSCSPISGHRSVSWYQQTPGQGLQFLFEYFSETQRNKGNFPGRFSGRQFSNSRSEMNVSTLELGDSALYLCASSPRTGPDTQYFGPGTRLTVL.

This clone was observed a handful of times. This chain connects TRBV25-1 to TRBJ1-1; D possibly corresponds to TRBD1 (6 bases). Germline V gives CDR1 MGHDK, CDR2 SYGVNS. This CDR3 contains 15 residues. V was shortened by 1 base and J by 6 bases, with 15 bases between the two germline ends. The CDR3 DNA reads TGTGCCAGCAGTGAATTCCGGTCAGGGGCACCTGAAGCTTTCTTT. Encoded protein: CASSEFRSGAPEAFF.